This T cell receptor beta chain comes out of a study of cytomegalovirus exposure and HLA in healthy donors. The length of the CDR3 is 13 residues. Trimming took 5 bases from V and 2 from J, leaving 10 bases between them. CDR1 and CDR2 (germline): SGHAT, FQDESV (reference sequence). The PCR used 60 Vbeta and 13 Jbeta primers. Using immunoSEQ multiplex PCR, the repertoire was profiled, and TCRdb retains in-frame clones only, with some absent. The sample has roughly 84,000 clones, around 66% seen once. The specimen was PBMCs. This sequence was found in a woman in her thirties or forties in good health and CMV-seropositive. The rearrangement joins TRBV11-1 to TRBJ2-7; D gene unclear. DNA for the CDR3: TGTGCCAGCAGCCAGACTGTCACCTACGAGCAGTACTTC. Its protein is CASSQTVTYEQYF.